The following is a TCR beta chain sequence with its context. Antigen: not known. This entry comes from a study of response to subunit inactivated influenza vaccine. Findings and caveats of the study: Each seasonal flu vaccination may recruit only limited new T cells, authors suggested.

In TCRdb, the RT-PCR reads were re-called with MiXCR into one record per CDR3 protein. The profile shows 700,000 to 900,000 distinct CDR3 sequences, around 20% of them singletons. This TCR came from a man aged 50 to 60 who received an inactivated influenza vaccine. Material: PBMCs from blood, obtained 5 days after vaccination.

This chain's CDR3 is CSARDRGRAASYEQYF. Here the CDR3 DNA reads TGCAGTGCTAGAGATCGGGGCAGGGCAGCATCTTACGAGCAGTACTTC. The chain combines TRBV20-1 with TRBJ2-7, with D perhaps assigned TRBD1 or TRBD2 (5 bases each). The CDR3 extends over 16 amino acids. Trimming left V 0 bases short and J 4 bases short, with 19 bases between. CDR1 DFQATT and CDR2 SNEGSKA come from the germline V gene (reference sequence).